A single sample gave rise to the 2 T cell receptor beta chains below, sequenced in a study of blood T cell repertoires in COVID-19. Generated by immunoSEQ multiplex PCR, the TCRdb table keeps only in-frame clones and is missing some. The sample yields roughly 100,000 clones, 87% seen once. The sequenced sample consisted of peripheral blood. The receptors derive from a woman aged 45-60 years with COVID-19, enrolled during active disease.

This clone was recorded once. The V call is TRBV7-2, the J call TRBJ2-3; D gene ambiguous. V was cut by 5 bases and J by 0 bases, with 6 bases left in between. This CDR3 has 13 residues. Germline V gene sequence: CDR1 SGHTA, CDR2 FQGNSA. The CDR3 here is CASSPTSTDTQYF. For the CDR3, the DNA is TGTGCCAGCAGCCCGACTAGCACAGATACGCAGTATTTT.

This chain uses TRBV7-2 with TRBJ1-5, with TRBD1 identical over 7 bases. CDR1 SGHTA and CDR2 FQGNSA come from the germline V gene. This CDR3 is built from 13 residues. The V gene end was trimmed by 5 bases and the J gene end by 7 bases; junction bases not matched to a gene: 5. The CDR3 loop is CASSDRVGQPQHF. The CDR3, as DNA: TGTGCCAGCAGCGACAGGGTCGGGCAGCCCCAGCATTTT.